These 18 T cell receptor beta chains came from one sample sequenced in a study of CD8 T cells in ankylosing spondylitis. Points from the study as a whole: Seven to nine highly homologous variants formed a TCR beta motif that appeared characteristic of ankylosing spondylitis blood.

These receptors' targets are unknown. TCRdb processed the 5' RACE reads anew with MiXCR; each CDR3 protein has one entry. The repertoire holds 700,000 to 850,000 distinct CDR3 sequences, with 10% to 15% as singletons. Sample: blood, either unsorted or a sorted T cell fraction (not recorded which). The receptors were gathered from a male donor with ankylosing spondylitis.

The gene calls are TRBV29-1 and TRBJ2-3; 8 bases are a match to TRBD2. Unmatched junction bases numbered 3, after V lost 4 bases and J lost 0 bases. The CDR3 is 14 residues long. The V gene's germline CDR1 is SQVTM and CDR2 ANQGSEA. CDR3 in amino acids: CSVGVAGSTDTQYF. CDR3 nucleotide sequence: TGCAGCGTTGGAGTAGCGGGGAGCACAGATACGCAGTATTTT.

The chain joins TRBV4-3 to TRBJ1-3; 9 bases fit TRBD1. Germline CDR1 reads LGHNA; CDR2 reads YSLEER. The CDR3 length is 14 residues. V was clipped by 3 bases and J by 3 bases; unmatched bases: 0. The CDR3 bases are TGCGCCAGCAGCCAGACAGGGGGTGGAAACACCATATATTTT. Amino acid sequence: CASSQTGGGNTIYF.

At least ten counts were recorded for this clonotype. V gene TRBV5-1 combines with J gene TRBJ2-3; no firm D call. V was clipped by 0 bases and J by 3 bases, with 8 bases between them. Germline V lookup: CDR1 SGHRS, CDR2 YFSETQ. CDR3 length: 14 amino acids. DNA of the CDR3: TGCGCCAGCAGCTTGGCCGTGAGTACAGATACGCAGTATTTT. This gives the protein CASSLAVSTDTQYF.

The chain combines TRBV4-3 with TRBJ1-3, with D hard to call. The ends were cut back, 0 bases at V and 3 bases at J, with 9 bases in the middle. This CDR3 has 15 amino acids. The germline V gene has CDR1 LGHNA and CDR2 YSLEER. The CDR3 spells CASSQDSGVGNTIYF. The CDR3 region has the DNA TGCGCCAGCAGCCAAGATTCAGGCGTTGGAAACACCATATATTTT.

This clonotype was seen ten or more times. V usage is TRBV29-1 and J usage is TRBJ1-2, with TRBD1 as a possible D gene (6 bases). Germline CDR1 is SQVTM and CDR2 is ANQGSEA. V lost 6 bases and J 4 bases, leaving 12 bases between the germline ends. The CDR3 sequence is 12 residues long. CDR3 region: CSVGGSSYGYTF. The CDR3 nucleotides are TGCAGCGTGGGGGGCAGTTCCTATGGCTACACCTTC.

This clonotype was picked up many times. V is TRBV7-6 and J is TRBJ2-5, with TRBD2 matching over 9 bases. The CDR3 is 14 amino acids. V trimming: 4 bases; J trimming: 5 bases; junction bases outside the gene matches: 5. CDR1 is SGHVS and CDR2 is FNYEAQ in the germline V gene. Here the CDR3 reads CASSSLAGDETQYF. The CDR3 bases are TGTGCCAGCAGCTCCTTAGCGGGAGATGAGACCCAGTACTTC.

This clonotype came up a few times. The chain carries TRBV5-1 and TRBJ2-5; D is uncertain. This CDR3 spans 14 amino acids. V lost 2 bases, J lost 1 base, and 9 bases lay in between. Germline CDR1 SGHRS, CDR2 YFSETQ. In nucleotides, the CDR3 is TGCGCCAGCAGCTTCCGCCGGTCCCAAGAGACCCAGTACTTC. Translating it yields CASSFRRSQETQYF. The full variable domain, completed using reference TRBV5-1 and TRBJ2-5, is KAGVTQTPRYLIKTRGQQVTLSCSPISGHRSVSWYQQTPGQGLQFLFEYFSETQRNKGNFPGRFSGRQFSNSRSEMNVSTLELGDSALYLCASSFRRSQETQYFGPGTRLLVL.

DNA of the CDR3: TGTGCCAGCACCTCGTGGATTACAGATACGCAGTATTTT. Protein sequence: CASTSWITDTQYF. The rearrangement uses TRBV7-9 and TRBJ2-3; D gene uncertain. The germline V and J ends were trimmed by 7 bases and 3 bases, with 11 bases remaining between them. The CDR3 runs 13 residues. Germline V gene sequence: CDR1 SEHNR, CDR2 FQNEAQ (reference sequence).

The chain joins TRBV20-1 to TRBJ2-3; TRBD2 matches 10 bases. The CDR3 extends over 17 amino acids. J lost 2 bases, V lost 1 base, and 9 bases had no gene match. In germline, CDR1 is DFQATT, CDR2 SNEGSKA (reference sequence). CDR3 bases: TGCAGTGCTAGAGGTGGGGGCAGCGGGAGGGCCACAGATACGCAGTATTTT. Its protein is CSARGGGSGRATDTQYF.

The V call is TRBV20-1, the J call TRBJ2-5; 9 bases are shared with TRBD1. The V gene's germline CDR1 is DFQATT and CDR2 SNEGSKA (reference sequence). V lost 5 bases and J lost 4; bases outside the gene matches: 2. The CDR3 contains 12 residues. CDR3: CSAGQGPETQYF. The CDR3 region has the DNA TGCAGTGCTGGACAGGGGCCAGAGACCCAGTACTTC.

This clonotype was seen a handful of times. The CDR3 DNA sequence: TGTGCCAGCAGCGTGGACTCGATCAAATACTACGAGCAGTACTTC. Amino acid sequence: CASSVDSIKYYEQYF. The chain combines TRBV7-2 with TRBJ2-7, with D tentatively TRBD2 (5 bases). CDR3 length: 15 amino acids. V was pared by 5 bases and J by 3 bases, with 17 bases between. Germline V gene data show CDR1 as SGHTA and CDR2 as FQGNSA.

This chain joins TRBV10-3 and TRBJ1-1; maybe TRBD1 (5 bases). CDR3 length equals 13 residues. V was pared by 4 bases and J by 5 bases, with 11 bases between. CDR1 and CDR2 from the germline V gene are ENHRY and SYGVKD. CDR3 in amino acids: CAISGVGGTEAFF. CDR3 nucleotides: TGTGCCATCAGTGGGGTTGGGGGGACTGAAGCTTTCTTT.

This clonotype was observed at least ten times. The gene calls are TRBV29-1 and TRBJ2-4; 10 positions agree with TRBD2. J gave up 0 bases and V 6 bases, and 11 bases lay outside the gene matches. The germline V gene encodes CDR1 SQVTM and CDR2 ANQGSEA. The CDR3 runs to 17 residues. For the CDR3, the DNA is TGCAGCGTCACCGGGACTAGCGCTCCTTTAGCCAAAAACATTCAGTACTTC. It is translated as CSVTGTSAPLAKNIQYF.

The rearrangement links TRBV6-5 to TRBJ2-5; TRBD1 might be the D (7 bases). The germline gives CDR1 MNHEY, CDR2 SVGAGI. The CDR3 is 14 residues long. V was cut by 2 bases and J by 4 bases, with 11 bases left in between. The CDR3 spells CASSYRQGGETQYF. The DNA for the CDR3 is TGTGCCAGCAGTTACCGACAGGGAGGAGAGACCCAGTACTTC.

In this sample, this clonotype turned up a few times. The chain couples TRBV18 to TRBJ1-4; D call uncertain. Germline V CDR1 and CDR2: KGHSH, LQKENI. V lost 0 bases and J 8 bases, leaving 13 bases between the germline ends. The CDR3 is made up of 15 amino acids. The CDR3 sequence: CASSPPGVTGEKLFF. The CDR3 nucleotides are TGTGCCAGCTCACCACCCGGCGTCACCGGGGAAAAACTGTTTTTT.

The chain joins TRBV11-3 to TRBJ2-1, with TRBD1 matching 9 bases. This CDR3 region has 16 residues. Trimming removed 1 base from V and 8 bases from J; junction bases left unmatched: 9. Germline assignment: CDR1 SGHNT and CDR2 YENEEA. In DNA, the CDR3 is TGTGCCAGCAGCTTAGGGTGGGGACAGGGTTTGGATGAGCAGTTCTTC. Protein sequence: CASSLGWGQGLDEQFF. The full variable domain, with the rest looked up from reference TRBV11-3 and TRBJ2-1, is EAGVVQSPRYKIIEKKQPVAFWCNPISGHNTLYWYLQNLGQGPELLIRYENEEAVDDSQLPKDRFSAERLKGVDSTLKIQPAELGDSAVYLCASSLGWGQGLDEQFFGPGTRLTVL.

This clonotype was picked up a small number of times. This chain connects TRBV4-2 to TRBJ2-6; D remains ambiguous. CDR1 is LGHNA, CDR2 YNFKEQ, per germline. This CDR3 is built from 15 residues. V gave up 1 base and J gave up 1 base, with 5 bases separating them. The CDR3 spells CASSQVRSGANVLTF. The CDR3, as DNA: TGTGCCAGCAGCCAAGTCCGGTCTGGGGCCAACGTCCTGACTTTC.

J is TRBJ2-1 and V is TRBV15; the D is unclear. Germline V CDR1 and CDR2: LNHNV, YYDKDF (reference sequence). V lost 2 bases and J 3 bases, leaving 8 bases between the germline ends. CDR3 length: 14 amino acids. The CDR3 loop is CATSRLGDYNEQFF. The CDR3 region has the DNA TGTGCCACCAGCAGACTAGGAGACTACAATGAGCAGTTCTTC. Variable domain in full (rest from reference TRBV15 and TRBJ2-1): DAMVIQNPRYQVTQFGKPVTLSCSQTLNHNVMYWYQQKSSQAPKLLFHYYDKDFNNEADTPDNFQSRRPNTSFCFLDIRSPGLGDTAMYLCATSRLGDYNEQFFGPGTRLTVL.